Detailed here is one T cell receptor (beta chain). Which antigen it targets is not known. No base-level quality is on record; no much larger clone is a single base apart. Using the deep immunoSEQ assay, TCR CDR3 regions were amplified from genomic DNA by multiplex PCR. Genomic DNA extracted from each cell subset was distributed evenly over all wells of several immunoSEQ 96-well plates, and each plate served as one replicate. For sorted subsets, 200 to 250 ng of genomic DNA, equivalent to roughly 33,000 T cell genomes, went into each replicate PCR. Purified libraries were measured with a Qubit 3.0 fluorometer, size-checked on a Bioanalyzer 2100, and measured again with the KAPA Library Quantification kit. Every immunoSEQ 96-well plate was sequenced on a dedicated single-read 150-cycle Illumina NextSeq 550 flow cell. The source study handled its data this way. Because the immunoSEQ output held only junctional sequences and lacked quality scores, the filtering could not match the filtering applied to full-length reads. To assign V/J genes and CDR3, sequences were annotated against IMGT germline references using PyIR, a Python wrapper for IgBLAST v1.9. Reads with weak V/J assignments (E-value above 1e-6), missing CDR3, stop codons, out-of-frame junctions, or ambiguous translated residues were removed. V3J clonotypes were defined as sequences sharing an identical inferred V gene, J gene, and CDR3 amino acid sequence. The percentage overlap between two repertoires was calculated by dividing the number of shared unique clonotypes by the size of the smaller repertoire. Richness of each repertoire was evaluated using RTK rarefaction, the Chao1 estimator, and Recon v2.1 estimates of unobserved clonotypes. OLGA was used to compute generation probabilities for all TCRbeta clonotypes that the gDNA method yielded from several donors. Entries here come from immuneACCESS through TCRdb and include only in-frame sequences with V and J called. Some clones fail to appear in such tables; in the studies checked, an unresolved V gene covers under half of the shortfall, and the cause of the remainder is unknown. V and J calls and clone size are those listed in that table; D and trimming were worked out from the DNA. The sample includes over a million clones, with roughly 96% observed a single time. The top ten clonotypes cover approximately 1.2% of the sample.

V is shortened by 10 bases, J by 6 bases, and the region joining them spans 8 bases. The germline V gene (reference sequence) gives CDR1 as MNHEY and CDR2 as SMNVEV. The CDR3 starts with the cysteine, ends with the phenylalanine, and has 10 residues. Solely the CDR3 DNA is kept, with 30 bases framed from the first base. The data were obtained in a study of shared clonotypes between healthy human individuals (TCRdb year 2020). Some background on the complete study: The cohort comprised a couple of women and three men aged 18 to 49 years. For each donor, CD4 naive and CD4 memory were each given three plates, CD8 naive was given two plates, and CD8 memory was given one plate. Per donor, leukapheresis produced somewhere between about 0.8 and 9.5 billion PBMCs. Blood TCR repertoires of several healthy adults were deeply sequenced to estimate repertoire size and the extent of clonotype sharing between individuals. Different laboratories and diverse techniques were used to prepare libraries and sequence TCR repertoires, to increase sequencing depth and limit assay-specific biases.

General study outcomes and caveats: Higher generation probabilities were observed for clonotypes shared by all four sorted-subset donors than for non-shared clonotypes. Pairwise subsampling led to the expectation that sequencing depth would affect the degree of clonotype sharing among donors. Roughly 5.2% of naive CD4, more than 3% of naive CD8, 2.3% of memory CD4, and about 0.4% of memory CD8 clonotypes were shared across several donors. Even with the large sequencing depth, rarefaction of the sorted-subset datasets indicated that sequencing was incomplete. Sampling was restricted to blood, and TCR repertoires in tissue are likely to differ from TCR repertoires in blood. Because the study included a small number of donors, the genetic and exposure-history diversity represented was limited. Naive subsets generally had larger estimated clonotype richness than memory subsets did.

Donors were healthy HIV-negative adults with no recently reported acute infections or vaccinations. Only Caucasian adults living in Nashville, Tennessee, USA were represented among the donors. CD4+ T cells were enriched through magnetic negative selection, after which naive cells were positively selected on CD45RA and the remaining negative fraction served as the memory subset. Blood was obtained by leukapheresis, after which PBMCs were separated by Ficoll-Histopaque density gradient centrifugation and cryopreserved in liquid nitrogen vapor phase. Analytical flow cytometry was used to check the purity and quantity of every magnetically sorted T cell population. Genomic DNA was isolated from every sorted fraction and measured by UV absorbance on a Nanodrop 2000c.

The chain couples TRBV27 to TRBJ2-3, with the D gene not confidently named. This TCR came from a man aged 25-40 years in good health. Sequenced input: naive CD4+ T cells sorted from blood. The label giving this sample's cell subset or site can be read as: CD45RA+ positively selected. The CDR3 sequence is CATGADTQYF. The nucleotide sequence reads TGTGCCACCGGAGCTGATACGCAGTATTTT.